Detailed here is one TCR beta chain. Per the germline V gene, CDR1 is SGHNT and CDR2 is YYREEE (reference sequence). V shed 5 bases and J 5 bases; nucleotides not matched to a gene: 9. The CDR3 loop spans 14 amino acids. This sample is part of a study of T cell changes during pregnancy in multiple sclerosis. Measured with immunoSEQ multiplex PCR; TCRdb has only the in-frame clones, and not every one. This sample has tens of thousands of clones, with roughly 94% found just once. The chain couples TRBV5-4 to TRBJ2-5; 7 nucleotides align to TRBD2. The receptor's source is a female donor with multiple sclerosis, enrolled in a pregnancy study. The sample in question was CD4+ T cells from peripheral blood mononuclear cells, obtained in the second trimester of pregnancy. CDR3 sequence: CASSTGLVRETQYF. CDR3 bases: TGTGCCAGCAGTACCGGACTAGTGAGGGAGACCCAGTACTTC.